The source of this T cell receptor (beta chain) is a study of shared clonotypes between healthy human individuals. Using immunoSEQ multiplex PCR, the repertoire was profiled, and TCRdb retains in-frame clones only, with some absent. The sample consists of around 1.4 million clones, around 98.5% of them appearing once. The length of the CDR3 is 13 residues. V was trimmed by 3 bases and J by 7 bases, leaving 12 bases between them. Germline CDR1 reads ENHRY; CDR2 reads SYGVKD. This clone has a single count. The receptor comes from a man aged 25 to 40 in good health. Sequenced: naive CD4+ T cells sorted from blood. Described subset: CD45RA+ positively selected. The chain employs TRBV10-3 and TRBJ1-1, with a weak D call TRBD1 (5 bases). Here the CDR3 DNA reads TGTGCCATCAGTGAAGTAGGGGAGGGTGAAGCTTTCTTT. Translated, it gives CAISEVGEGEAFF.